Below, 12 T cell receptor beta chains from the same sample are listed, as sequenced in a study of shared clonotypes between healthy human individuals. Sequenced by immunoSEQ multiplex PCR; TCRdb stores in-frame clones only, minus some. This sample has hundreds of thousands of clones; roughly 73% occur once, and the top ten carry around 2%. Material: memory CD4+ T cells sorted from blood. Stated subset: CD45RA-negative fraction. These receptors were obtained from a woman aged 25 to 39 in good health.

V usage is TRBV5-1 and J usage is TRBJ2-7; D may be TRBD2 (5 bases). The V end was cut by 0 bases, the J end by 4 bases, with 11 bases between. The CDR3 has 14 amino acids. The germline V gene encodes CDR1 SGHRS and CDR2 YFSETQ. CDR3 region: CASSLELVGYEQYF. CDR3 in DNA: TGCGCCAGCAGCTTGGAACTAGTTGGTTACGAGCAGTACTTC.

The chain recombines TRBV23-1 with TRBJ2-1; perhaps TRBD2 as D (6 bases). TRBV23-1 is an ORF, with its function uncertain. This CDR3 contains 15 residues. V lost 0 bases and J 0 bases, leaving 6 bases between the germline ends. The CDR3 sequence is CASSQSRDSYNEQFF. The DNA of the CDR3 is TGCGCCAGCAGTCAATCGCGGGACTCCTACAATGAGCAGTTCTTC.

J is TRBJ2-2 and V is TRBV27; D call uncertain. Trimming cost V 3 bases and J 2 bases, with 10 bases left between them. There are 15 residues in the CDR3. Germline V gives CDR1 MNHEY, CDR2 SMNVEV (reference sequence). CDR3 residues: CASSFDGINTGELFF. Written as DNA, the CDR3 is TGTGCCAGCAGTTTTGACGGAATAAACACCGGGGAGCTGTTTTTT.

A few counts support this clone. The CDR3 protein is CASSLIQGKFF. The CDR3 DNA sequence: TGTGCCAGCAGCTTGATACAGGGTAAGTTCTTC. The chain uses TRBV5-4 and TRBJ2-1, with a tentative D call TRBD1 (6 bases). Germline CDR1 and CDR2: SGHNT and YYREEE (reference sequence). The CDR3 runs 11 residues. Trimming stripped 1 base from V and 14 bases from J, with 10 bases between.

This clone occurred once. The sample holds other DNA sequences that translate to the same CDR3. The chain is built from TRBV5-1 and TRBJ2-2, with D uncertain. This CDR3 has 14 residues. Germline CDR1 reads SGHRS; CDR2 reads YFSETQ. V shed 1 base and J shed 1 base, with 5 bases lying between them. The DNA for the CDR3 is TGCGCCAGCAGCTTGTCTGTGAACACCGGGGAGCTGTTTTTT. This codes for CASSLSVNTGELFF.

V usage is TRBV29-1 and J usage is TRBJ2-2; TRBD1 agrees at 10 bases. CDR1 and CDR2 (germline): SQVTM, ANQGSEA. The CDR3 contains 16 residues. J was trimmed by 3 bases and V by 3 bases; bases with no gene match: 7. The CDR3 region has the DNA TGCAGCGTTGAGGGGGGACAGGGGAGGGACACCGGGGAGCTGTTTTTT. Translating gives CSVEGGQGRDTGELFF.

The DNA for the CDR3 is TGTGCCAGCAGCCAAGCCCAAGGCTCCGGGACCTACGAGCAGTACTTC. Translated: CASSQAQGSGTYEQYF. This chain joins TRBV4-2 and TRBJ2-7; tentatively, D is TRBD2 (5 bases). The CDR3 covers 16 residues. Germline V gives CDR1 LGHNA, CDR2 YNFKEQ. V lost 1 base, J lost 2 bases, and 15 bases lay in between.

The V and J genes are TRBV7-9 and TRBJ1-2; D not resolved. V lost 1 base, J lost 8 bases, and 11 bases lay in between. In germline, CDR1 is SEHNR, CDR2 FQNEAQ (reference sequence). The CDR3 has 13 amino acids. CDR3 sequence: CASSLVIGLGYTF. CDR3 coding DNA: TGTGCCAGCAGCTTAGTGATAGGGCTCGGCTACACCTTC. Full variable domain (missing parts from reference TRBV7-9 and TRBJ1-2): DTGVSQNPRHKITKRGQNVTFRCDPISEHNRLYWYRQTLGQGPEFLTYFQNEAQLEKSRLLSDRFSAERPKGSFSTLEIQRTEQGDSAMYLCASSLVIGLGYTFGSGTRLTVV.

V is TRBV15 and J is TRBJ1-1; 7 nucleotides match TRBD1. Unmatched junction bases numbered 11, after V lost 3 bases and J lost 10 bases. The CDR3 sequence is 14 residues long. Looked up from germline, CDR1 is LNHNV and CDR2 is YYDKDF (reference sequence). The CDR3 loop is CATSRNRDSGGAFF. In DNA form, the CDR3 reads TGTGCCACCAGCAGGAACCGGGACAGCGGCGGAGCTTTCTTT.

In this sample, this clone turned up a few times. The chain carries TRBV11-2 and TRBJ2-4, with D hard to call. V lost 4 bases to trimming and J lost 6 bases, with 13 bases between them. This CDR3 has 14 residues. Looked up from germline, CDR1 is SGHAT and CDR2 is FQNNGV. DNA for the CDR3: TGTGCCAGCAGCTCCCTATCGCACGGAAACATTCAGTACTTC. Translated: CASSSLSHGNIQYF.

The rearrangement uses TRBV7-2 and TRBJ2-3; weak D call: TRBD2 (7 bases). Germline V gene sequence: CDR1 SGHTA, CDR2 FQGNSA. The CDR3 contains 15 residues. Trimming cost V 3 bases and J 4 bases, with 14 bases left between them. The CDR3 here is CASSLGGGNADTQYF. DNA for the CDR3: TGTGCCAGCAGCTTGGGGGGGGGCAACGCAGATACGCAGTATTTT. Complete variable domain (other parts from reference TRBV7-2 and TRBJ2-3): GAGVSQSPSNKVTEKGKDVELRCDPISGHTALYWYRQSLGQGLEFLIYFQGNSAPDKSGLPSDRFSAERTGGSVSTLTIQRTQQEDSAVYLCASSLGGGNADTQYFGPGTRLTVL.

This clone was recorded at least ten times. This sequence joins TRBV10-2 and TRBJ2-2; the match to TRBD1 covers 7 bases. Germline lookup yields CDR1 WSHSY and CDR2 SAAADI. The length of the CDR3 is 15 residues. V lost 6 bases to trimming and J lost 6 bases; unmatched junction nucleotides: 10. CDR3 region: CASSHFDRVPGELFF. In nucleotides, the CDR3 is TGCGCCAGCAGCCACTTTGACAGGGTTCCCGGGGAGCTGTTTTTT.